The next 24 T cell receptor beta chains were all read from a single sample in a study of blood T cell repertoires in COVID-19. Repertoires were generated with immunoSEQ multiplex PCR, while TCRdb's copy carries only in-frame clones and drops some. Among 110,000 or so clones, around 87% were seen once, and the ten largest hold around 30%. Specimen: peripheral blood. The receptors were gathered from a man between 70 and 80 years old with active or convalescent COVID-19.

J is TRBJ1-1 and V is TRBV10-2, with 7 bases lining up with TRBD1. This CDR3 is 13 amino acids long. From germline, CDR1 is WSHSY and CDR2 SAAADI. V lost 3 bases to trimming and J lost 10 bases; unmatched junction nucleotides: 8. CDR3 protein: CASSDGQVGVAFF. The CDR3 region has the DNA TGCGCCAGCAGTGATGGACAGGTAGGAGTAGCTTTCTTT.

This chain uses TRBV27 with TRBJ2-1; TRBD2 is a possible D gene (6 bases). Between the trimmed V and J ends, which lost 3 bases and 6 bases, there was a span of 18 bases. CDR3 length: 16 residues. Germline V CDR1 and CDR2: MNHEY, SMNVEV (reference sequence). The CDR3 sequence is CASSFRGAGKRNEQFF. The CDR3 DNA follows: TGTGCCAGCAGTTTTCGGGGCGCGGGGAAGCGCAATGAGCAGTTCTTC.

In this sample, this clone turned up once. V gene TRBV7-3 combines with J gene TRBJ2-2; D gene unclear. The CDR3 consists of 14 residues. Trimming shortened V by 2 bases and J by 4 bases, and 8 bases separated the two germline ends. Germline CDR1 reads SGHTA; CDR2 reads FQGTGA. CDR3 sequence: CASSLPGPTGELFF. For the CDR3, the DNA is TGTGCCAGCAGCTTACCGGGTCCCACCGGGGAGCTGTTTTTT.

This clone has only one observation. Here the CDR3 reads CASRGDYGYTF. CDR3 DNA sequence: TGCGCCAGCAGAGGGGACTATGGCTACACCTTC. This rearrangement joins TRBV4-1 to TRBJ1-2; D is possibly TRBD1 (5 bases). The CDR3 loop spans 11 amino acids. V was clipped by 6 bases and J by 3 bases, with 5 bases between them. Germline CDR1 MGHRA, CDR2 YSYEKL.

The chain employs TRBV5-8 and TRBJ2-6, with 10 nucleotides matching TRBD1. The CDR3 spans 17 residues. The germline CDR1 and CDR2 sequences are SGHTS and YDEGEE. Trimming took 2 bases from V and 0 from J; bases not matched to a gene: 2. CDR3 in DNA: TGTGCCAGCAGCTTAGGGGACAGGGGCTCTGGGGCCAACGTCCTGACTTTC. Its translation: CASSLGDRGSGANVLTF.

The rearrangement uses TRBV19 and TRBJ1-1; D is undetermined. The V gene lost 5 bases and the J gene lost 4 bases, with 14 bases spanning the gap. The CDR3 has 14 amino acids. Germline-derived CDR1 and CDR2 are LNHDA and SQIVND (reference sequence). In DNA, the CDR3 is TGTGCCAGTAGTGGTTATGGGGAGAGCACTGAAGCTTTCTTT. Its translation is CASSGYGESTEAFF. The full variable domain, completed using reference TRBV19 and TRBJ1-1, is DGGITQSPKYLFRKEGQNVTLSCEQNLNHDAMYWYRQDPGQGLRLIYYSQIVNDFQKGDIAEGYSVSREKKESFPLTVTSAQKNPTAFYLCASSGYGESTEAFFGQGTRLTVV.

The chain employs TRBV3-1 (or the pseudogene TRBV3-2) and TRBJ2-1, with D maybe TRBD1 (6 bases). The V gene's germline CDR1 is LGHDT and CDR2 YNNKEL (reference sequence). With 4 bases removed from V and 2 bases from J, the gap between germline ends came to 9 bases. This CDR3 comprises 14 residues. As DNA, the CDR3 is TGTGCCAGCAGCCTCAGGGGCCCCTACAATGAGCAGTTCTTC. Its protein product is CASSLRGPYNEQFF.

This clone has a single count. The V and J genes are TRBV3-1 (or the pseudogene TRBV3-2) and TRBJ1-3; D not certain. Germline CDR1 reads LGHDT; CDR2 reads YNNKEL (reference sequence). Trimming took off 0 bases at V and 2 bases at J, with 8 bases between the two ends. The length of the CDR3 is 15 residues. CDR3 DNA sequence: TGTGCCAGCAGCCAAGAGGCCGGGACTGGAAACACCATATATTTT. Residues: CASSQEAGTGNTIYF.

V usage is TRBV28 and J usage is TRBJ1-2; D uncertain. Germline CDR1 and CDR2: MDHEN and SYDVKM. Trimming shortened V by 7 bases and J by 2 bases, and 11 bases separated the two germline ends. The CDR3 is made up of 13 amino acids. The CDR3 sequence: CASTPLTNYGYTF. The CDR3 DNA sequence: TGTGCCAGCACCCCACTCACGAACTATGGCTACACCTTC.

J is TRBJ2-1 and V is TRBV5-1, with TRBD1 matching 11 bases. The J segment lost 5 bases and the V segment lost 4 bases, leaving 5 bases of the junction unmatched. The CDR3 totals 15 residues. Germline V gene lookup returns CDR1 SGHRS and CDR2 YFSETQ. The CDR3 protein is CASSPGQGGHNEQFF. The CDR3 DNA sequence: TGCGCCAGCAGCCCGGGACAGGGGGGCCACAATGAGCAGTTCTTC.

The J gene is TRBJ2-7, the V gene TRBV28, with no clear D. Germline lookup yields CDR1 MDHEN and CDR2 SYDVKM. This CDR3 comprises 14 residues. The ends were cut back, 8 bases at V and 3 bases at J, with 17 bases in the middle. The CDR3 reads CASVRVPLVYEQYF. DNA for the CDR3: TGTGCCAGCGTTAGAGTACCCCTGGTCTACGAGCAGTACTTC.

The CDR3 loop reads CASRESAVQPQHF. For the CDR3, the DNA is TGTGCCAGCAGAGAAAGCGCGGTGCAGCCCCAGCATTTT. The V and J genes are TRBV28 and TRBJ1-5; D gene uncertain. The V end lost 6 bases, the J end lost 7 bases, and 13 bases lay between the germline ends. The germline CDR1 and CDR2 sequences are MDHEN and SYDVKM. This CDR3 has 13 residues.

The CDR3 sequence is CASQGAQGYGYTF. The CDR3 DNA follows: TGTGCCAGCCAGGGGGCGCAAGGCTATGGCTACACCTTC. V is TRBV2 and J is TRBJ1-2; 8 nucleotides align to TRBD1. Trimming at V came to 8 bases and at J to 4 bases, leaving 6 bases not matched to a gene. The CDR3 extends over 13 amino acids. CDR1 and CDR2 from the germline V gene are SNHLY and FYNNEI.

This chain joins TRBV19 and TRBJ1-2; 7 nucleotides match TRBD1. Germline V gene lookup returns CDR1 LNHDA and CDR2 SQIVND (reference sequence). J was trimmed by 5 bases and V by 4 bases; bases with no gene match: 13. The CDR3 extends over 16 amino acids. In DNA form, the CDR3 reads TGTGCCAGTAGTACCGACAGGGTGGAGTTTTGGTATGGCTACACCTTC. This gives the protein CASSTDRVEFWYGYTF.

This clone was counted between two and nine times. This chain uses TRBV2 with TRBJ2-1; D may be TRBD2 (5 bases). The V and J ends lost 7 bases and 8 bases respectively, with 12 bases between them. In germline, CDR1 is SNHLY, CDR2 FYNNEI. The CDR3 extends over 12 amino acids. The CDR3 coding sequence is TGTGCCAGCAAACTAGAATATGATGAGCAGTTCTTC. This translates into CASKLEYDEQFF. Full variable domain (outside the CDR3, taken from reference TRBV2 and TRBJ2-1): EPEVTQTPSHQVTQMGQEVILRCVPISNHLYFYWYRQILGQKVEFLVSFYNNEISEKSEIFDDQFSVERPDGSNFTLKIRSTKLEDSAMYFCASKLEYDEQFFGPGTRLTVL.

The gene calls are TRBV4-2 and TRBJ1-4, with D hard to call. This CDR3 has 15 amino acids. The germline CDR1 and CDR2 sequences are LGHNA and YNFKEQ. Trimming took 0 bases from V and 0 from J, leaving 5 bases between them. CDR3 amino acids: CASSQDRATNEKLFF. The CDR3 DNA reads as TGTGCCAGCAGCCAAGATCGTGCAACTAATGAAAAACTGTTTTTT.

CDR3 in amino acids: CASSPDGGNEKLFF. CDR3 sequence (DNA): TGTGCCAGCAGCCCGGACGGAGGTAATGAAAAACTGTTTTTT. The J gene is TRBJ1-4, the V gene TRBV11-2; D gene unclear. This CDR3 has 14 amino acids. Germline V gene data show CDR1 as SGHAT and CDR2 as FQNNGV. Between the trimmed V and J ends, which lost 5 bases and 4 bases, there was a span of 11 bases. The whole variable domain, filled in from reference TRBV11-2 and TRBJ1-4, reads EAGVAQSPRYKIIEKRQSVAFWCNPISGHATLYWYQQILGQGPKLLIQFQNNGVVDDSQLPKDRFSAERLKGVDSTLKIQPAKLEDSAVYLCASSPDGGNEKLFFGSGTQLSVL.

The genes are TRBV9 and TRBJ2-1; 10 positions match TRBD1. The germline CDR1 and CDR2 sequences are SGDLS and YYNGEE. This CDR3 is built from 16 residues. J lost 5 bases, V lost 3 bases, and 8 bases had no gene match. In DNA, the CDR3 is TGTGCCAGCAGCGCTAGGGGACAGGGGAGAGACAATGAGCAGTTCTTC. Encoded protein: CASSARGQGRDNEQFF. Variable domain in full (rest from reference TRBV9 and TRBJ2-1): DSGVTQTPKHLITATGQRVTLRCSPRSGDLSVYWYQQSLDQGLQFLIQYYNGEERAKGNILERFSAQQFPDLHSELNLSSLELGDSALYFCASSARGQGRDNEQFFGPGTRLTVL.

With respect to this clone: This specimen includes other DNA sequences encoding the same CDR3. The rearrangement joins TRBV3-1 (or the pseudogene TRBV3-2) to TRBJ1-5; D not resolved. Trimming cost V 0 bases and J 4 bases, with 4 bases left between them. Germline-derived CDR1 and CDR2 are LGHDT and YNNKEL (reference sequence). The CDR3 is 13 residues long. CDR3 in amino acids: CASSQDRNQPQHF. CDR3 nucleotides: TGTGCCAGCAGCCAAGACCGGAATCAGCCCCAGCATTTT.

V and J are TRBV5-5 and TRBJ2-5; D possibly corresponds to TRBD1 (6 bases). Trimming took off 0 bases at V and 4 bases at J, with 16 bases between the two ends. This CDR3 spans 16 amino acids. Germline CDR1 reads SGHKS; CDR2 reads YYEKEE (reference sequence). CDR3 sequence: CASSLGVDSSIETQYF. CDR3 coding DNA: TGTGCCAGCAGCTTGGGAGTGGACAGCTCTATAGAGACCCAGTACTTC.

The V gene is TRBV12-3 or TRBV12-4, the J gene TRBJ1-5; D gene uncertain. V was clipped by 6 bases and J by 7 bases, with 13 bases between them. This CDR3 region has 13 residues. CDR3 nucleotides: TGTGCCAGCAGCTTCTCGGGGAAACAGCCCCAGCATTTT. Amino acid sequence: CASSFSGKQPQHF.

The chain couples TRBV14 to TRBJ1-3; D is possibly TRBD1 (5 bases). V was shortened by 7 bases and J by 0 bases, with 16 bases between the two germline ends. In germline, CDR1 is SGHDN, CDR2 FVKESK. This CDR3 has 16 amino acids. CDR3 in amino acids: CASTLGGVDSGNTIYF. The CDR3 nucleotides are TGTGCCAGCACCTTGGGGGGGGTGGACTCTGGAAACACCATATATTTT.

The V gene is TRBV5-1, the J gene TRBJ1-2; perhaps TRBD1 as D (5 bases). The V and J ends lost 3 bases and 7 bases respectively, with 19 bases between them. Germline CDR1 SGHRS, CDR2 YFSETQ. The CDR3 has 15 amino acids. CDR3 sequence: CASSSQGRGERGYTF. The DNA for the CDR3 is TGCGCCAGCAGCTCTCAGGGCAGAGGAGAGCGTGGCTACACCTTC. Full variable domain (rest looked up from reference TRBV5-1 and TRBJ1-2): KAGVTQTPRYLIKTRGQQVTLSCSPISGHRSVSWYQQTPGQGLQFLFEYFSETQRNKGNFPGRFSGRQFSNSRSEMNVSTLELGDSALYLCASSSQGRGERGYTFGSGTRLTVV.

The chain couples TRBV6-5 to TRBJ1-2; TRBD1 aligns across 12 bases. The CDR3 spans 15 residues. Germline V lookup: CDR1 MNHEY, CDR2 SVGAGI. V gave up 0 bases and J gave up 8 bases; unmatched junction bases: 4. The CDR3 sequence is CASSYSGQGARGYTF. The CDR3 coding sequence is TGTGCCAGCAGTTACTCGGGACAGGGGGCCAGAGGCTACACCTTC.